These 3 T cell receptor beta chains were sequenced from one sample in a study of glioma-infiltrating T cells after dendritic cell vaccination. Profiling relied on immunoSEQ multiplex PCR, and the TCRdb table lists in-frame clones only, not all of them. In the table there are about 110,000 clones, 90% of which are singletons. Described time point: after dendritic cell vaccination, including at tumor progression/relapse. The input for sequencing was blood, taken after dendritic cell vaccination. All receptors derive from a human donor with glioblastoma.

This sequence joins TRBV5-6 and TRBJ1-3, with 8 nucleotides matching TRBD1. J gave up 3 bases and V 3 bases, and 5 bases lay outside the gene matches. This CDR3 has 15 residues. Germline V gives CDR1 SGHDT, CDR2 YYEEEE. CDR3 DNA: TGTGCCAGCAGCTACAGGGGGTCAGGTGGAAACACCATATATTTT. Protein sequence: CASSYRGSGGNTIYF. Looking up the rest from reference TRBV5-6 and TRBJ1-3 gives the full variable domain: DAGVTQSPTHLIKTRGQQVTLRCSPKSGHDTVSWYQQALGQGPQFIFQYYEEEERQRGNFPDRFSGHQFPNYSSELNVNALLLGDSALYLCASSYRGSGGNTIYFGEGSWLTVV.

This sequence joins TRBV5-1 and TRBJ2-2, with D uncertain. Germline V gene sequence: CDR1 SGHRS, CDR2 YFSETQ. The CDR3 is 14 residues long. V was pared by 0 bases and J by 4 bases, with 7 bases between. CDR3 nucleotide sequence: TGCGCCAGCAGCTTGGAGAGCCTCACCGGGGAGCTGTTTTTT. Protein sequence: CASSLESLTGELFF. The full variable domain, its missing parts supplied by reference TRBV5-1 and TRBJ2-2, is KAGVTQTPRYLIKTRGQQVTLSCSPISGHRSVSWYQQTPGQGLQFLFEYFSETQRNKGNFPGRFSGRQFSNSRSEMNVSTLELGDSALYLCASSLESLTGELFFGEGSRLTVL.

The chain employs TRBV5-1 and TRBJ1-2; possibly TRBD1 for D (5 bases). CDR1 and CDR2 from the germline V gene are SGHRS and YFSETQ. V was cut by 3 bases and J by 3 bases, with 9 bases left in between. This CDR3 region has 13 residues. DNA of the CDR3: TGCGCCAGCAGCTCCCGGGGGTACTATGGCTACACCTTC. Protein product: CASSSRGYYGYTF. Filled out from reference TRBV5-1 and TRBJ1-2, the complete variable domain reads KAGVTQTPRYLIKTRGQQVTLSCSPISGHRSVSWYQQTPGQGLQFLFEYFSETQRNKGNFPGRFSGRQFSNSRSEMNVSTLELGDSALYLCASSSRGYYGYTFGSGTRLTVV.